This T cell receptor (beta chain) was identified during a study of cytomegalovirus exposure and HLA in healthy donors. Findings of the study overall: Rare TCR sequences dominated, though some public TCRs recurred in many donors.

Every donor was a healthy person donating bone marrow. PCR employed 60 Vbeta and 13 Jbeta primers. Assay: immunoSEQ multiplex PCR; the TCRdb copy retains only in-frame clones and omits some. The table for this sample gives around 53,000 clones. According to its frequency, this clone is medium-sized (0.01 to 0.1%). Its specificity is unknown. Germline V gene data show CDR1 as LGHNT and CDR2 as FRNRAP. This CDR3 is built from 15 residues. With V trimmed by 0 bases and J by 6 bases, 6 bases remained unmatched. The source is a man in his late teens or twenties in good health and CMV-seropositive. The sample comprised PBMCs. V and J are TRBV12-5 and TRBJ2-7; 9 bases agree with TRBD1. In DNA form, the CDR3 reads TGTGCTAGTGGTTTGGTACGGGACAGGGTTTTCGAGCAGTACTTC. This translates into CASGLVRDRVFEQYF.